This T cell receptor beta chain was profiled in a study of T cell responses to AZD1222 COVID-19 vaccine. Notes on this clone: The antigen is not known.

This CDR3 has 14 residues. From germline, CDR1 is LGHNT and CDR2 FRNRAP. Germline trimming cut 1 base from V and 3 bases from J; bases unmatched to any gene: 3. Sequencing used immunoSEQ multiplex PCR; TCRdb keeps in-frame clones, though not all of them. The table shows over 100,000 clones, with roughly 90% occurring only once. Points from the study as a whole: The study identified only a handful of AZD1222 recipients as seropositive at baseline. Clonal diversity may have been underestimated, and the donors were mostly white British, with more females than males.

The TCR originated in an adult in good health. This sequence joins TRBV12-5 and TRBJ2-7; 7 bases agree with TRBD2. The source material was peripheral blood, sampled on day 0 of AZD1222 vaccination. The CDR3 coding sequence is TGTGCTAGTGGTTTGGGAGCGGGACTCTACGAGCAGTACTTC. Amino acids: CASGLGAGLYEQYF.